The T cell receptor beta chain under discussion was sequenced for a study of cytomegalovirus exposure and HLA in healthy donors. Study details: In an early release, HLA-typed donors contributed tens of millions of unique TCR sequences. Findings and caveats of the study: In vitro, a few CMV-associated chains proved specific for CMV antigens. Cytomegalovirus-associated status was assigned to some 180 TCR beta chains. Several of the most significant clusters appeared, in a later analysis, to be linked to common viral pathogens.

The CDR3 spans 13 residues. Germline-derived CDR1 and CDR2 are MNHEY and SMNVEV (reference sequence). V lost 5 bases, J lost 18 bases, and 13 bases stayed unmatched. Both 60 Vbeta primers and 13 Jbeta primers went into the PCR. Using immunoSEQ multiplex PCR, the repertoire was profiled, and TCRdb retains in-frame clones only, with some absent. Of about 31,000 clones in the sample, less than 55% are singletons; the top ten hold less than 2%. This clone appeared a few times. Its antigen is undetermined. The chain joins TRBV27 to TRBJ1-6; 7 nucleotides line up with TRBD1. The sequencing sample was made of PBMCs. This TCR derives from a woman aged 45-60 years in good health and CMV-seronegative. In DNA form, the CDR3 reads TGTGCCAGCAGTCCCTCACTCAGGGGGGAGAACCACTTT. Translating it yields CASSPSLRGENHF.